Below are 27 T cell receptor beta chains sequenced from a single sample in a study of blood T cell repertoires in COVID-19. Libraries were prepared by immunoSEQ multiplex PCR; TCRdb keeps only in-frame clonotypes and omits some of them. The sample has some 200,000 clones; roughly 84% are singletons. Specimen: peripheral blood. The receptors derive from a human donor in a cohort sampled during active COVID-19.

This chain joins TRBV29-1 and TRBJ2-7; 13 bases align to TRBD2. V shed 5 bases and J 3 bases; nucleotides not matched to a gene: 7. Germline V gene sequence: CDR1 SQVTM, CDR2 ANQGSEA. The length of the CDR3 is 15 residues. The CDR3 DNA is TGCAGCGTTTGGACTAGCGGGAGTAGTAACTACGAGCAGTACTTC. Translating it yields CSVWTSGSSNYEQYF.

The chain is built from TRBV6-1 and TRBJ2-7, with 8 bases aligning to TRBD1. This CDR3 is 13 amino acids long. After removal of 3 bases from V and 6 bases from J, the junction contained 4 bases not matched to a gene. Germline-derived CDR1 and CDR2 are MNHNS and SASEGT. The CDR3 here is CASSESTGVEQYF. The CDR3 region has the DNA TGTGCCAGCAGTGAGTCGACAGGGGTCGAGCAGTACTTC.

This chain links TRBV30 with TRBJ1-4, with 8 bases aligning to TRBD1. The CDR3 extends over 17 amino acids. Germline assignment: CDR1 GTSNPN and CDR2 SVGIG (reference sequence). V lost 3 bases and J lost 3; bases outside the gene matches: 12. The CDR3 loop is CAWSGGGRGRSNEKLFF. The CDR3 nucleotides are TGTGCCTGGAGCGGTGGCGGCAGGGGGCGGTCTAATGAAAAACTGTTTTTT.

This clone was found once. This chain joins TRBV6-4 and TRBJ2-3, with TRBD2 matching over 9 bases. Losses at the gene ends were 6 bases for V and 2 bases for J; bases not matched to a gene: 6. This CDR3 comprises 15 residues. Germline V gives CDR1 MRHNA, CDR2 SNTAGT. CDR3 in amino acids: CASRMTSGTTDTQYF. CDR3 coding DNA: TGTGCCAGCAGAATGACTAGCGGAACCACAGATACGCAGTATTTT.

DNA for the CDR3: TGTGCCATCACCAGACAGGGGGGCACTGAAGCTTTCTTT. This translates into CAITRQGGTEAFF. V gene TRBV10-3 combines with J gene TRBJ1-1, with 9 positions matching TRBD1. The CDR3 is 13 residues long. Trimming cost V 7 bases and J 4 bases; bases outside gene matches: 4. Germline V lookup: CDR1 ENHRY, CDR2 SYGVKD.

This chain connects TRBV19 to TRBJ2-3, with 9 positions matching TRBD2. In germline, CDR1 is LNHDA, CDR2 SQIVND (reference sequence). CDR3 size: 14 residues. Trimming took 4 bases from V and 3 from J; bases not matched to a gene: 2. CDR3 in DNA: TGTGCCAGTAGTACCGGACTAGCGACAGATACGCAGTATTTT. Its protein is CASSTGLATDTQYF.

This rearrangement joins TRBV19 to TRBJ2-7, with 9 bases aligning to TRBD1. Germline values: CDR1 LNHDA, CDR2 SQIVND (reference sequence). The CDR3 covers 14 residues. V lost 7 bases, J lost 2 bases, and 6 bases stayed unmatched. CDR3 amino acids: CASNPGQGPYEQYF. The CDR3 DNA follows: TGTGCCAGTAACCCGGGACAGGGACCCTACGAGCAGTACTTC.

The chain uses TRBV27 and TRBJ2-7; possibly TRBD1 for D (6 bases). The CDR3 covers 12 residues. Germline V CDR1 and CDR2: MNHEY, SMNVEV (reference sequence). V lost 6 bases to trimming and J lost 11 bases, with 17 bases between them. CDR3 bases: TGTGCCAGCAGCAGATGGCCTGAGGGGGAGTACTTC. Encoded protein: CASSRWPEGEYF.

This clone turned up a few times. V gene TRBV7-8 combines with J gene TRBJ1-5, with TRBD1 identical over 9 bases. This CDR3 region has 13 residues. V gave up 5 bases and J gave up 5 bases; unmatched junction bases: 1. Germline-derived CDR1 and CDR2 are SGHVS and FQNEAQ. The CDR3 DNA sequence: TGTGCCAGCAGCCGGGACAGGGATCAGCCCCAGCATTTT. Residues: CASSRDRDQPQHF.

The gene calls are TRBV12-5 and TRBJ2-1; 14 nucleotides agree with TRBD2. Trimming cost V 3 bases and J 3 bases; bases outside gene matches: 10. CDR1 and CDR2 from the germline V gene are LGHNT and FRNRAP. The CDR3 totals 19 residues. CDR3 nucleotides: TGTGCTAGTGGTTTTGCGGGACTAGCGGGAGAGGGGTACTACAATGAGCAGTTCTTC. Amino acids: CASGFAGLAGEGYYNEQFF. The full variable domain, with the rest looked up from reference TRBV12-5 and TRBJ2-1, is DARVTQTPRHKVTEMGQEVTMRCQPILGHNTVFWYRQTMMQGLELLAYFRNRAPLDDSGMPKDRFSAEMPDATLATLKIQPSEPRDSAVYFCASGFAGLAGEGYYNEQFFGPGTRLTVL.

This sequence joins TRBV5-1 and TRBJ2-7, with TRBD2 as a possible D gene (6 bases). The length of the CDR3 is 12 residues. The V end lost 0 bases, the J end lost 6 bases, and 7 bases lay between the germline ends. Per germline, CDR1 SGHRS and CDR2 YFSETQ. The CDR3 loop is CASSLVSGEQYF. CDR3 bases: TGCGCCAGCAGCTTGGTTAGCGGCGAGCAGTACTTC.

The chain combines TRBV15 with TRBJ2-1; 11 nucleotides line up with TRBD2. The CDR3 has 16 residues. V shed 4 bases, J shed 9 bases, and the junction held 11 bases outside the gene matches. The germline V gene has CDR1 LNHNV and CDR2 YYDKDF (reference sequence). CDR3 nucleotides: TGTGCCACCAGCACACTGTCTAGCGGGAGGACGTTTGAGCAGTTCTTC. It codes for CATSTLSSGRTFEQFF.

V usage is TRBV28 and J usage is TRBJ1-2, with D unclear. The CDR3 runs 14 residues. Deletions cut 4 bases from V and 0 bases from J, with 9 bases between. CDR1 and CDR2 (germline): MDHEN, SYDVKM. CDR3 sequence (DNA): TGTGCCAGCAGTTCAGTAGCAGCTAACTATGGCTACACCTTC. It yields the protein CASSSVAANYGYTF.

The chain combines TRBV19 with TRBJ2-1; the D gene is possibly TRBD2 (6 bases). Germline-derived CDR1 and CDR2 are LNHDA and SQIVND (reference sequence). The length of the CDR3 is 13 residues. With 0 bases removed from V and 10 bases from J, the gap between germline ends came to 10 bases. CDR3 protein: CASSIERGSEQFF. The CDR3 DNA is TGTGCCAGTAGTATAGAGCGGGGATCGGAGCAGTTCTTC.

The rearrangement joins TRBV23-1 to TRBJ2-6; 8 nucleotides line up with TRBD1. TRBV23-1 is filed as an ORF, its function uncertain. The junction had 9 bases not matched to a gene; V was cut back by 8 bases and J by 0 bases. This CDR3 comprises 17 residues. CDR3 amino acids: CASPKTGVHSGANVLTF. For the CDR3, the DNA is TGCGCCAGCCCTAAGACAGGGGTACACTCTGGGGCCAACGTCCTGACTTTC.

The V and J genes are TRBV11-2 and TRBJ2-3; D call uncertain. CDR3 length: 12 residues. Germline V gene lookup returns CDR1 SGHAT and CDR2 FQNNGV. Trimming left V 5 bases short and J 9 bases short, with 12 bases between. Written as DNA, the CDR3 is TGTGCCAGCAGCCTTAGTGTAGAAACGCAGTATTTT. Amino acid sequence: CASSLSVETQYF.

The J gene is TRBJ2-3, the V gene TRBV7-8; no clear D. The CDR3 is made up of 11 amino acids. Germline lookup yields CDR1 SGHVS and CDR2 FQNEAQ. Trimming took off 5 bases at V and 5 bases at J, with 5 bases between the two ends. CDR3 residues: CASSPQDTQYF. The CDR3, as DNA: TGTGCCAGCAGCCCCCAAGATACGCAGTATTTT.

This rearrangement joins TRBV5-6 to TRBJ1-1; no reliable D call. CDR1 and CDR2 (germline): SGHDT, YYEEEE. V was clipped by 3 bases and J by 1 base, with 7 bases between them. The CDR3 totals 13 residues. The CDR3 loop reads CASSSIKNTEAFF. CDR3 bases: TGTGCCAGCAGCTCCATCAAGAACACTGAAGCTTTCTTT.

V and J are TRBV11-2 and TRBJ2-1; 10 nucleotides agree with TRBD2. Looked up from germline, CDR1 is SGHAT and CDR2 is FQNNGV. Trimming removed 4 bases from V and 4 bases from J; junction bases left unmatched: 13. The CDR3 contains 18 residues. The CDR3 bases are TGTGCCAGCAGCTATCGATACCGAGCGGGAGGGCCGTACAATGAGCAGTTCTTC. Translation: CASSYRYRAGGPYNEQFF.

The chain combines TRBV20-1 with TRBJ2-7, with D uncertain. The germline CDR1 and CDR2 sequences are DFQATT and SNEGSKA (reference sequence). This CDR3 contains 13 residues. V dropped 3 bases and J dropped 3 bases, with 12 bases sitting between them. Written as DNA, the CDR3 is TGCAGTGCTAGTCAGCTAGTTGGCTACGAGCAGTACTTC. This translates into CSASQLVGYEQYF.

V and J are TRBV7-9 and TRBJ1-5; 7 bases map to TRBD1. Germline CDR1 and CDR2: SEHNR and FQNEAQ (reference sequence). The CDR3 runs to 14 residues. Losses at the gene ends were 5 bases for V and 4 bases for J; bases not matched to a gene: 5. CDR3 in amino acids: CASSPDRINQPQHF. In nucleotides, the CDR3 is TGTGCCAGCAGCCCGGACAGGATTAATCAGCCCCAGCATTTT. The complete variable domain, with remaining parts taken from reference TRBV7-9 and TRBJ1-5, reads DTGVSQNPRHKITKRGQNVTFRCDPISEHNRLYWYRQTLGQGPEFLTYFQNEAQLEKSRLLSDRFSAERPKGSFSTLEIQRTEQGDSAMYLCASSPDRINQPQHFGDGTRLSIL.

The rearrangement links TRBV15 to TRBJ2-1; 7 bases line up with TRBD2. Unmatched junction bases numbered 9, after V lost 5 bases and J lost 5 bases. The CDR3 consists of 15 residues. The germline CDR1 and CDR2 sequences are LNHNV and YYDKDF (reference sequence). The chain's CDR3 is CATSHSRDYDNEQFF. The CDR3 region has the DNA TGTGCCACCAGCCACAGTCGGGACTATGACAATGAGCAGTTCTTC.

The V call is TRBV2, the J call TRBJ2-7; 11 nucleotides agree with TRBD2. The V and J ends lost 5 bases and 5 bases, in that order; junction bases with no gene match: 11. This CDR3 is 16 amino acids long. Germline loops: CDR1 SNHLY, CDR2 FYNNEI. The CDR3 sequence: CASSRLAGGPLHEQYF. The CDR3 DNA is TGTGCCAGCAGTCGATTAGCGGGAGGGCCTCTCCACGAGCAGTACTTC.

The CDR3 sequence is CASSSDILLYEAFF. CDR3 nucleotides: TGCGCCAGCAGCTCGGACATACTGTTGTATGAAGCTTTCTTT. V gene TRBV5-1 combines with J gene TRBJ1-1, with a tentative D call TRBD1 (5 bases). This CDR3 is 14 amino acids long. Per the germline V gene, CDR1 is SGHRS and CDR2 is YFSETQ. Trimming cost V 3 bases and J 7 bases, with 16 bases left between them.

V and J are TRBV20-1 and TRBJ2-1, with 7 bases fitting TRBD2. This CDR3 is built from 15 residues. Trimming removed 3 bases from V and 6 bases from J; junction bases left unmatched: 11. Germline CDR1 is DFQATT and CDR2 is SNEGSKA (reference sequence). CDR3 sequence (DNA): TGCAGTGCTAGTTCGACTAGCTCAATCCCCAATGAGCAGTTCTTC. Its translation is CSASSTSSIPNEQFF.

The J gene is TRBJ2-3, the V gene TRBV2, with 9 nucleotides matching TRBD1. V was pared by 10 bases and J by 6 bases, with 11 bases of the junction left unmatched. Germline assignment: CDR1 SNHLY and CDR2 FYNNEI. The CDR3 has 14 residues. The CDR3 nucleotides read TGTGCCAACAGGCCGGACAGGGGAAGGGATACGCAGTATTTT. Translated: CANRPDRGRDTQYF.

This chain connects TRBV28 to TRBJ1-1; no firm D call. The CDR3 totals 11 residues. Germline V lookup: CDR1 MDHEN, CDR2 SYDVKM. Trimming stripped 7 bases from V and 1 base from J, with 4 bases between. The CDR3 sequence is CASKQNTEAFF. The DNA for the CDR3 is TGTGCCAGCAAACAGAACACTGAAGCTTTCTTT.